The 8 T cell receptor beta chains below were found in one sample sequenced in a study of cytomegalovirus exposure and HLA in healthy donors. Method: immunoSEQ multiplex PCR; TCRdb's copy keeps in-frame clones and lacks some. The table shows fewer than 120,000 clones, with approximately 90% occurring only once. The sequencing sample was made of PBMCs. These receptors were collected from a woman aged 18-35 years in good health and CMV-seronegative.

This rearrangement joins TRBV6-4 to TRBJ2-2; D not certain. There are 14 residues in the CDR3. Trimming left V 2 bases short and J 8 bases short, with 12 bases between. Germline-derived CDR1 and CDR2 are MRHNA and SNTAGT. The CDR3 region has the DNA TGTGCCAGCAGTGACGGAAGCGCCGAGGGGGAGCTGTTTTTT. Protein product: CASSDGSAEGELFF.

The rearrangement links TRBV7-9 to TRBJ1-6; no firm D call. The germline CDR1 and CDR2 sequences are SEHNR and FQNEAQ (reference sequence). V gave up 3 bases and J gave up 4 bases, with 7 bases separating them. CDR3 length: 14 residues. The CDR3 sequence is CASSFLEYNSPLHF. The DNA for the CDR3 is TGTGCCAGCAGCTTTTTAGAGTATAATTCACCCCTCCACTTT.

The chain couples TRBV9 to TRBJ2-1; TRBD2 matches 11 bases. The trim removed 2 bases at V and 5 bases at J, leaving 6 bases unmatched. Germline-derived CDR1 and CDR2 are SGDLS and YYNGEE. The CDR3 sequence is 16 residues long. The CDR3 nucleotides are TGTGCCAGCAGCGTCATAGCGGGGGGGCCAAACAATGAGCAGTTCTTC. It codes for CASSVIAGGPNNEQFF.

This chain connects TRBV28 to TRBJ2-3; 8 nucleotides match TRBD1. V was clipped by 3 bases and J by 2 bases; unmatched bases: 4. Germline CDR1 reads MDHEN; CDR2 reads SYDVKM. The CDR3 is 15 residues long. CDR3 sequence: CASSFPGQATDTQYF. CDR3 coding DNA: TGTGCCAGCAGTTTTCCGGGACAGGCCACAGATACGCAGTATTTT.

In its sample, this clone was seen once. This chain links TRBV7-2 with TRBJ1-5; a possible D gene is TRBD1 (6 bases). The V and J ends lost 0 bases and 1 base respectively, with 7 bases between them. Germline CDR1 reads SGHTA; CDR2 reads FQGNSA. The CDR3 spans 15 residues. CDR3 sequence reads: CASSLAQGSNQPQHF. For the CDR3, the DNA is TGTGCCAGCAGCTTAGCCCAGGGGAGCAATCAGCCCCAGCATTTT. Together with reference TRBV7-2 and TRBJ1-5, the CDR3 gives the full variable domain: GAGVSQSPSNKVTEKGKDVELRCDPISGHTALYWYRQSLGQGLEFLIYFQGNSAPDKSGLPSDRFSAERTGGSVSTLTIQRTQQEDSAVYLCASSLAQGSNQPQHFGDGTRLSIL.

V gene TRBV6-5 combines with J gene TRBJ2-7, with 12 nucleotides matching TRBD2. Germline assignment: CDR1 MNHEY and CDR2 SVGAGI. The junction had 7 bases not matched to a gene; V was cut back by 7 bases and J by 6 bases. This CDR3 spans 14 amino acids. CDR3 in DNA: TGTGCCAGCACCGAACCGGGACTAGCGGGCGAGCAGTACTTC. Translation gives CASTEPGLAGEQYF.

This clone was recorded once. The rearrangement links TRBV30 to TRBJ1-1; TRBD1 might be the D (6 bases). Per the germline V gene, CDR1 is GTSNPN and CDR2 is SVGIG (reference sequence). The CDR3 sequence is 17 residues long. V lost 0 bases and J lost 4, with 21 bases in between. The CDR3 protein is CAWSVLSMRGGITEAFF. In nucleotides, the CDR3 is TGTGCCTGGAGTGTACTTTCAATGAGGGGGGGCATCACTGAAGCTTTCTTT.

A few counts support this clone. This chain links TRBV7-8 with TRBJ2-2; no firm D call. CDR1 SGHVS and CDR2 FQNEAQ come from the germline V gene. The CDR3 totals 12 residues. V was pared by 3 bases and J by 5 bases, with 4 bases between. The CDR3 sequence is CASSLYTGELFF. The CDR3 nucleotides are TGTGCCAGCAGCTTGTATACCGGGGAGCTGTTTTTT.